This is a list of T cell receptor beta chains from one sample in a study of shared clonotypes between healthy human individuals. Data came from immunoSEQ multiplex PCR; TCRdb stores just in-frame clones and leaves some out. In the table there are around 2,100,000 clones, about 94% of which are singletons. Sequenced sample: naive CD8+ T cells sorted from blood. The receptors were sampled from a man in his late teens or twenties in good health. The CDR3 runs from the conserved cysteine through the conserved F or W. The D gene is left open where the match is weak. Clone size is given for some rows only: seen once, a few or many times, or a class if the clone is expanded.

TGTGCCAGCAGTTTATGGGCCGGGACACCCAAAAACATTCAGTACTTC CASSLWAGTPKNIQYF - TRBJ2-4 - TRBV27
TGTGCCAGCAGTTACTCTGCTGGTTACGAGCAGTACTTC CASSYSAGYEQYF - TRBJ2-7 - TRBV6-5
TGTGCCAGCAGCCTTTGGATGGGACAGGTGATCTACAATGAGCAGTTCTTC CASSLWMGQVIYNEQFF once TRBJ2-1 TRBD1 TRBV13
TGTGCCAGCAGTTTAGCCGGACAGGGTCCCTACGAGCAGTACTTC CASSLAGQGPYEQYF - TRBJ2-7 TRBD1 TRBV27
TGTGCCAGTAAGGGGAGGGACTACTACGAGCAGTACTTC CASKGRDYYEQYF - TRBJ2-7 TRBD2 TRBV19
TGTGCCAGCAGCGGAACAGGGGACTCAACCCTCTGGAATGAGCAGTTCTTC CASSGTGDSTLWNEQFF - TRBJ2-1 - TRBV5-8
TGTGCCATCAGTGGTGGGACGGCCTACGAGCAGTACTTC CAISGGTAYEQYF - TRBJ2-7 - TRBV10-3
TGTGCCAGCAGCTCTTCCGGGGAGCTGTTTTTT CASSSSGELFF - TRBJ2-2 - TRBV9
TGTGCCAGCAGACCGACAGGGCTTAGCAATCAGCCCCAGCATTTT CASRPTGLSNQPQHF - TRBJ1-5 TRBD1 TRBV27
TGTGCCATCAGTTGGGAACAGGGCGACCAAGAGACCCAGTACTTC CAISWEQGDQETQYF - TRBJ2-5 - TRBV10-3
TGTGCCAGTAGTACATCTAGCGGCCCTGGTGGGAATGAGCAGTTCTTC CASSTSSGPGGNEQFF - TRBJ2-1 TRBD2 TRBV19
TGTGCCAGCAGCTTAGATGCGGGTTCGGACTTCTTACATGGGGACTTC CASSLDAGSDFLHGDF - TRBJ2-7 - TRBV11-2
TGTGCCAGCACCCCCACTCCGGACAGCTTGAACACTGAAGCTTTCTTT CASTPTPDSLNTEAFF - TRBJ1-1 - TRBV28